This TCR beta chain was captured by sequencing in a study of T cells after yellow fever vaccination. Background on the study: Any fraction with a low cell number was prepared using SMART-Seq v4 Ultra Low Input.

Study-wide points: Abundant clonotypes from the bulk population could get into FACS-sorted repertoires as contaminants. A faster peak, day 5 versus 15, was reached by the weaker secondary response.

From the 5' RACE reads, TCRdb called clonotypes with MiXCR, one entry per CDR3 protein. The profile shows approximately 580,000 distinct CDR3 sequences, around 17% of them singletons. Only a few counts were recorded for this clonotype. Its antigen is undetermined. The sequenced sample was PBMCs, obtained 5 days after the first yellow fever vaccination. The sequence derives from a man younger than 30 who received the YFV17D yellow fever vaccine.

The CDR3 region has the DNA TGTGCCAGCAGTTGGACAGGGGCTGGATATGGCTACACCTTC. Residues: CASSWTGAGYGYTF. The J gene is TRBJ1-2, the V gene TRBV6-5; 9 nucleotides match TRBD1. From germline, CDR1 is MNHEY and CDR2 SVGAGI. V lost 4 bases and J lost 5; bases outside the gene matches: 5. The CDR3 covers 14 residues.